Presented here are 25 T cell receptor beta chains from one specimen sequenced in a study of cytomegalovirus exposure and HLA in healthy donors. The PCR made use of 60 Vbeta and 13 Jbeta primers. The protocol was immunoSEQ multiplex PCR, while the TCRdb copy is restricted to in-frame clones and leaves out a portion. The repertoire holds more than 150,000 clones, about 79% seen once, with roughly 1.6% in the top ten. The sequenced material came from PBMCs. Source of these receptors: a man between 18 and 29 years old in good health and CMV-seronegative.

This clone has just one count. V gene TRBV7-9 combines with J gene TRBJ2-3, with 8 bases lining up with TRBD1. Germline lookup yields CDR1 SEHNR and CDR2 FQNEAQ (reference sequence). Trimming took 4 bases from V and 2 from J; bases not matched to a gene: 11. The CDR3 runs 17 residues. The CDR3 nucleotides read TGTGCCAGCAGCTGGCGCCGGGACAGGCGTGACACAGATACGCAGTATTTT. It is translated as CASSWRRDRRDTDTQYF.

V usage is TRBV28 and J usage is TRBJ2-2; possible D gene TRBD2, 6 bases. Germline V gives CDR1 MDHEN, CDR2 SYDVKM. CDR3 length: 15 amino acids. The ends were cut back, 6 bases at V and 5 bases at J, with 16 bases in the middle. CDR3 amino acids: CASRRGRGRTGELFF. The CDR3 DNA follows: TGTGCCAGCAGGCGAGGGCGGGGAAGAACCGGGGAGCTGTTTTTT.

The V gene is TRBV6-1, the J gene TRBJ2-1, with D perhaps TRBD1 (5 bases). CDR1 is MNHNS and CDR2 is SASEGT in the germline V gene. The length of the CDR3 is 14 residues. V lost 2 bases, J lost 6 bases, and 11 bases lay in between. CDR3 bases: TGTGCCAGCAGTGAATGGCAGGGTATCAATGAGCAGTTCTTC. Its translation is CASSEWQGINEQFF.

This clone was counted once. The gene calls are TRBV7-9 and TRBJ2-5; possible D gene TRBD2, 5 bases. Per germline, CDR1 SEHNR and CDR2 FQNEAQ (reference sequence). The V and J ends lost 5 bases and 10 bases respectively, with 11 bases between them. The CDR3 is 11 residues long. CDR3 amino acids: CASSATGDQYF. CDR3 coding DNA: TGTGCCAGCAGCGCCACCGGGGACCAGTACTTC.

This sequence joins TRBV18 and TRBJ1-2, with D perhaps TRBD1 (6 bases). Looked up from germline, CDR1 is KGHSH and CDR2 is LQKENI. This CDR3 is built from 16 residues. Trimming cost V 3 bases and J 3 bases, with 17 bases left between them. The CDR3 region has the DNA TGTGCCAGCTCACCCCGTTCCCGCAGGGGTGACTATGGCTACACCTTC. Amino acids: CASSPRSRRGDYGYTF. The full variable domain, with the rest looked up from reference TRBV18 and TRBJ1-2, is NAGVMQNPRHLVRRRGQEARLRCSPMKGHSHVYWYRQLPEEGLKFMVYLQKENIIDESGMPKERFSAEFPKEGPSILRIQQVVRGDSAAYFCASSPRSRRGDYGYTFGSGTRLTVV.

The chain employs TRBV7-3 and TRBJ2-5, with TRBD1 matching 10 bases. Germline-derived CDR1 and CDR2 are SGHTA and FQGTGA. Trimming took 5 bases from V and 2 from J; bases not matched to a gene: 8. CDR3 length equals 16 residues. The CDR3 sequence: CASSPSTGGPQETQYF. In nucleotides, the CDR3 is TGTGCCAGCAGCCCCTCGACAGGGGGCCCTCAAGAGACCCAGTACTTC.

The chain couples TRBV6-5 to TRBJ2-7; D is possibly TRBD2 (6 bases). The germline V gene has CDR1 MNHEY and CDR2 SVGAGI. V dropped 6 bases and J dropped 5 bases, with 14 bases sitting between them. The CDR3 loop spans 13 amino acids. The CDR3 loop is CASSRGGANEQYF. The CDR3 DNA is TGTGCCAGCAGCCGAGGAGGGGCTAACGAGCAGTACTTC.

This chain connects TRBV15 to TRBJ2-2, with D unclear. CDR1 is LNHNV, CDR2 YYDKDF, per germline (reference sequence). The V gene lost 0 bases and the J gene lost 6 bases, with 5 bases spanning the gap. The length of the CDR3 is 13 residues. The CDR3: CATSRDRAGELFF. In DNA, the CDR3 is TGTGCCACCAGCAGAGATCGGGCCGGGGAGCTGTTTTTT.

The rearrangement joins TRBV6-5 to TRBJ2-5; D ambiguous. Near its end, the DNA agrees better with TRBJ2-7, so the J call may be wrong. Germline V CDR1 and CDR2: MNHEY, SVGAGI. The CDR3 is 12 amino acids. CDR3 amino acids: CASSYSPYEQYF. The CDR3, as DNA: TGTGCCAGCAGTTACTCGCCGTACGAGCAGTACTTC.

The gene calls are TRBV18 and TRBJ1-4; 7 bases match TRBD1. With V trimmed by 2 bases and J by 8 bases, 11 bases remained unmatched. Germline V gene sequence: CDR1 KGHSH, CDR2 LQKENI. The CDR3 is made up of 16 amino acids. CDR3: CASSPATGAGGEKLFF. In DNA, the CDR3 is TGTGCCAGCTCACCAGCCACAGGGGCGGGCGGAGAAAAACTGTTTTTT. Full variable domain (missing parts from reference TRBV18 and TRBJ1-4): NAGVMQNPRHLVRRRGQEARLRCSPMKGHSHVYWYRQLPEEGLKFMVYLQKENIIDESGMPKERFSAEFPKEGPSILRIQQVVRGDSAAYFCASSPATGAGGEKLFFGSGTQLSVL.

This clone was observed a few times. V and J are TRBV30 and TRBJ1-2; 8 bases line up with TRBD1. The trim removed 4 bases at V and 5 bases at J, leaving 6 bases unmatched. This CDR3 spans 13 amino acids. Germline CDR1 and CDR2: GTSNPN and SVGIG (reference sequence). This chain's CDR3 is CAWTDRDGYGYTF. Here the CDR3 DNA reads TGTGCCTGGACGGACAGGGATGGGTATGGCTACACCTTC.

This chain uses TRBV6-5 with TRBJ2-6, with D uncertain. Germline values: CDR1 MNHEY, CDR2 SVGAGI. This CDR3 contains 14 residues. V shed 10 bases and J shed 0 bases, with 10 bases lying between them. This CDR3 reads CATLESSGANVLTF. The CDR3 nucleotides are TGTGCCACCCTAGAGAGCTCTGGGGCCAACGTCCTGACTTTC.

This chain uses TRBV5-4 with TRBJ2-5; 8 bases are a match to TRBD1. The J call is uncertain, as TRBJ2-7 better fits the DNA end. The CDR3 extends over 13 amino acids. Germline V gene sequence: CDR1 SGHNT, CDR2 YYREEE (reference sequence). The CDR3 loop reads CASSRTGFDEQYF. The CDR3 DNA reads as TGTGCCAGCAGCCGGACAGGGTTCGACGAGCAGTACTTC.

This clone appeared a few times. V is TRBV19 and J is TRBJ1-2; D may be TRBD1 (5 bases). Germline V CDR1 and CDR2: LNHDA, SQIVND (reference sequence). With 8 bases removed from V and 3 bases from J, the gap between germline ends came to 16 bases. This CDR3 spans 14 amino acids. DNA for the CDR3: TGTGCCAGTGAAAAAGGTGGGGCATACTATGGCTACACCTTC. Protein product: CASEKGGAYYGYTF.

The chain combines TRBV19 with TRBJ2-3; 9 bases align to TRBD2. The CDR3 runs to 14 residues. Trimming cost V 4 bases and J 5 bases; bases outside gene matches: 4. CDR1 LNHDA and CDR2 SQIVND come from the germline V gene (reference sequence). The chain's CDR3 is CASSRGLAGDTQYF. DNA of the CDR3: TGTGCCAGTAGTAGGGGACTAGCAGGAGATACGCAGTATTTT.

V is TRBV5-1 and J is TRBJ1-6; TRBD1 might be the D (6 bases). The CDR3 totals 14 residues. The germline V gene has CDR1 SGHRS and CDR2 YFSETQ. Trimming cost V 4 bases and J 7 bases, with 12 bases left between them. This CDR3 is CASSLGQQNSPLHF. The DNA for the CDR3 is TGCGCCAGCAGCCTAGGACAGCAGAATTCACCCCTCCACTTT.

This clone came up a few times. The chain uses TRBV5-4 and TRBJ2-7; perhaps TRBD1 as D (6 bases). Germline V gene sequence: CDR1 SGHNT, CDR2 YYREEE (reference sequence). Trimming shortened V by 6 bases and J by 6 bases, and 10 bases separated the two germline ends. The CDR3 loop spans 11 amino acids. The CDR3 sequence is CASTRGGEQYF. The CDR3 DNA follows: TGTGCCAGCACGAGAGGGGGCGAGCAGTACTTC. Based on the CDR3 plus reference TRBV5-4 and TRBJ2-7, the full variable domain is ETGVTQSPTHLIKTRGQQVTLRCSSQSGHNTVSWYQQALGQGPQFIFQYYREEENGRGNFPPRFSGLQFPNYSSELNVNALELDDSALYLCASTRGGEQYFGPGTRLTVT.

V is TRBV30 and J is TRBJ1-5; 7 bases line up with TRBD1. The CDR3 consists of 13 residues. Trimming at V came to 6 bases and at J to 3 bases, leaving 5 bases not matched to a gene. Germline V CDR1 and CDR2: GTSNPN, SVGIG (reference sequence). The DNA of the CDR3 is TGTGCCTGTCAGGGGGAATTCAATCAGCCCCAGCATTTT. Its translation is CACQGEFNQPQHF.

CDR3 sequence reads: CASVRGNNQPQHF. The CDR3 nucleotides read TGTGCCAGCGTTCGTGGCAACAATCAGCCCCAGCATTTT. The chain employs TRBV28 and TRBJ1-5; D is uncertain. The CDR3 runs 13 residues. Per the germline V gene, CDR1 is MDHEN and CDR2 is SYDVKM. Trimming removed 8 bases from V and 3 bases from J, with 11 bases in between.

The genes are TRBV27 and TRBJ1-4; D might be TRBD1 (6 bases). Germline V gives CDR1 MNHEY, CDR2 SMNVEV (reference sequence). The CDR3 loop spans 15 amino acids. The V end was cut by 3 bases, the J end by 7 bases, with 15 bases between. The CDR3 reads CASSLGVTGSEKLFF. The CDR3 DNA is TGTGCCAGCAGTTTGGGGGTTACAGGGAGTGAAAAACTGTTTTTT. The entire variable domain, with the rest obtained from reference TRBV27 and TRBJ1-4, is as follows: EAQVTQNPRYLITVTGKKLTVTCSQNMNHEYMSWYRQDPGLGLRQIYYSMNVEVTDKGDVPEGYKVSRKEKRNFPLILESPSPNQTSLYFCASSLGVTGSEKLFFGSGTQLSVL.

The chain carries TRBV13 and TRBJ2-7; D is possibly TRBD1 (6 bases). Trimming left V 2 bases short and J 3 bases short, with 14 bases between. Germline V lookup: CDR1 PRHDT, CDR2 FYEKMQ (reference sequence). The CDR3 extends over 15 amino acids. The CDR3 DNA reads TGTGCCAGCAGCTTAAGGCAGGGGAATTTCTACGAGCAGTACTTC. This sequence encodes CASSLRQGNFYEQYF.

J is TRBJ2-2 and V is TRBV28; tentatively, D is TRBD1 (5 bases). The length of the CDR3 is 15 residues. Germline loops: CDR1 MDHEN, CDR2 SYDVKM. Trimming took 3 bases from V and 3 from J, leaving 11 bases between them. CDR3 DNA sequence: TGTGCCAGCAGTTTGGGCAGGGCCTACACCGGGGAGCTGTTTTTT. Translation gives CASSLGRAYTGELFF.

The CDR3 DNA sequence: TGTGCCAGTAGTATAGATTTCGCCGGGTCCACTGAAGCTTTCTTT. The encoded protein is CASSIDFAGSTEAFF. The chain carries TRBV19 and TRBJ1-1, with D hard to call. Germline V gene sequence: CDR1 LNHDA, CDR2 SQIVND (reference sequence). Trimming left V 0 bases short and J 4 bases short, with 12 bases between. The CDR3 is made up of 15 amino acids.

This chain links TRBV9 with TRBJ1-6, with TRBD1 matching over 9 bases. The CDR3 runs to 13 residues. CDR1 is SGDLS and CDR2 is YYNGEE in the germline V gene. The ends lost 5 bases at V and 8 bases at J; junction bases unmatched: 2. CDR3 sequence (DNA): TGTGCCAGCAGGGGACAGGGCTATTCACCCCTCCACTTT. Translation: CASRGQGYSPLHF.

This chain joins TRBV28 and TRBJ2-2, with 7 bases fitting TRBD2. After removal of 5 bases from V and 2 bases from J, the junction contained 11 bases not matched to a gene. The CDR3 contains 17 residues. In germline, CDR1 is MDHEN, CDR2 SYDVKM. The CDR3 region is CASSPLRERANTGELFF. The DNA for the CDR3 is TGTGCCAGCAGTCCTCTGCGGGAGAGGGCTAACACCGGGGAGCTGTTTTTT. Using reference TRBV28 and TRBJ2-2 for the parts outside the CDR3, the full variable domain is DVKVTQSSRYLVKRTGEKVFLECVQDMDHENMFWYRQDPGLGLRLIYFSYDVKMKEKGDIPEGYSVSREKKERFSLILESASTNQTSMYLCASSPLRERANTGELFFGEGSRLTVL.